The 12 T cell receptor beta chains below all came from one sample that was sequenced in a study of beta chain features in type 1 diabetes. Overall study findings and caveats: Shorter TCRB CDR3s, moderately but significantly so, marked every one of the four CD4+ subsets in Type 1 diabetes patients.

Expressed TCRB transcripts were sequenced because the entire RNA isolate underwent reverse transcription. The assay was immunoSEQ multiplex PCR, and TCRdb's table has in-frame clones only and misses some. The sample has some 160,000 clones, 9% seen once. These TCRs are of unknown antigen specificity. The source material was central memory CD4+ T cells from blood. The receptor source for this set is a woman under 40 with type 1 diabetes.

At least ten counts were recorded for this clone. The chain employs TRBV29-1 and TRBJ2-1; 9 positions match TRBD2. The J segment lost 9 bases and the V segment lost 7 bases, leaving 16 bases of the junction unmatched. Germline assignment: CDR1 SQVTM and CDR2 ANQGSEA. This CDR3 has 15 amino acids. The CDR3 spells CSASRSGSSNGEQFF. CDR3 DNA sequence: TGCAGCGCCTCCCGTAGCGGGAGCTCCAATGGTGAGCAGTTCTTC.

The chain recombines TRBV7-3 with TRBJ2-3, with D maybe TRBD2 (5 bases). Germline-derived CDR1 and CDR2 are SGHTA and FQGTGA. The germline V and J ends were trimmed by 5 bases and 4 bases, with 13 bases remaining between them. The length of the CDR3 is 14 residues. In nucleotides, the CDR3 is TGTGCCAGCAGCCCCTTGGGAGTGGCAGATACGCAGTATTTT. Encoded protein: CASSPLGVADTQYF.

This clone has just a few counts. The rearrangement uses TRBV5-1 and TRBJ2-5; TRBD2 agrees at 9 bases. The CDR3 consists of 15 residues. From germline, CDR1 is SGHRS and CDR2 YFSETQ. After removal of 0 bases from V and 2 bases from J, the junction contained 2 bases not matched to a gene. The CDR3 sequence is CASSLGLAGQETQYF. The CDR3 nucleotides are TGCGCCAGCAGCTTGGGGCTAGCGGGGCAAGAGACCCAGTACTTC.

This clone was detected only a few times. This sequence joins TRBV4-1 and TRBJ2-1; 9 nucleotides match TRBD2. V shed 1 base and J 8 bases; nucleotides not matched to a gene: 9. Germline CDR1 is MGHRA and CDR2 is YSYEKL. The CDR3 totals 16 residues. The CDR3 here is CASSQVGASGEYEQFF. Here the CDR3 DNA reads TGCGCCAGCAGCCAAGTTGGGGCTAGCGGGGAATATGAGCAGTTCTTC.

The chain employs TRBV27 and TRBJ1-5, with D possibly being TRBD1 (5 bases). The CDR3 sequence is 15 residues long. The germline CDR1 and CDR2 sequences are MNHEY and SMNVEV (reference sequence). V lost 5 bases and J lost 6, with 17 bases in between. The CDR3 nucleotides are TGTGCCAGCAGTCCGACACAGGTTGGACGTCAGCCCCAGCATTTT. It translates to CASSPTQVGRQPQHF.

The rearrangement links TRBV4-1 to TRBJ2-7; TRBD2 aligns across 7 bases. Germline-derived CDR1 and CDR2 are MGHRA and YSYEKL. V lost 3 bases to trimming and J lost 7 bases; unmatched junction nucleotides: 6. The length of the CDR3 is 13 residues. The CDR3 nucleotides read TGCGCCAGCAGCCATCCCTCGGGGGGAGAGCAGTACTTC. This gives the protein CASSHPSGGEQYF.

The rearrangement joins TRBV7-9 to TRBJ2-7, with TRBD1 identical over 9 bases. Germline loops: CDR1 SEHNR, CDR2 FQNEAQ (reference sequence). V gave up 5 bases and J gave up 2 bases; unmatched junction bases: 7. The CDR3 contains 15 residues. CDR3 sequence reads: CASSVRDRAAYEQYF. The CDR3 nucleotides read TGTGCCAGCAGCGTCCGGGACAGGGCCGCCTACGAGCAGTACTTC. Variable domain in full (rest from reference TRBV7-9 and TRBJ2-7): DTGVSQNPRHKITKRGQNVTFRCDPISEHNRLYWYRQTLGQGPEFLTYFQNEAQLEKSRLLSDRFSAERPKGSFSTLEIQRTEQGDSAMYLCASSVRDRAAYEQYFGPGTRLTVT.

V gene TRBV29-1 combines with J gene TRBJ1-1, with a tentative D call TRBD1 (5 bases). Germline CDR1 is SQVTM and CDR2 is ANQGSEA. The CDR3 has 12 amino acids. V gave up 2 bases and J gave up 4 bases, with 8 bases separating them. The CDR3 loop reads CSVESGGTEAFF. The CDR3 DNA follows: TGCAGCGTTGAATCGGGGGGCACTGAAGCTTTCTTT.

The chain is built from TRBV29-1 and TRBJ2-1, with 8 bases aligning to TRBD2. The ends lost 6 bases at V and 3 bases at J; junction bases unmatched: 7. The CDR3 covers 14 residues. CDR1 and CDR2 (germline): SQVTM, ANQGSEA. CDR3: CSVLGLADYNEQFF. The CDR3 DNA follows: TGCAGCGTCCTTGGACTAGCTGACTACAATGAGCAGTTCTTC.

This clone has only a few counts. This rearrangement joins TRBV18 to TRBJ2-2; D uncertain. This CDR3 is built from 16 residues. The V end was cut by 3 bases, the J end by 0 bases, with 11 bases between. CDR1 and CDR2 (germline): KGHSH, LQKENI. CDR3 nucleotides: TGTGCCAGCTCACCGTCAGCTGCGGCGAACACCGGGGAGCTGTTTTTT. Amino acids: CASSPSAAANTGELFF. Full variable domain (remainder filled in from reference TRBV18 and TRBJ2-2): NAGVMQNPRHLVRRRGQEARLRCSPMKGHSHVYWYRQLPEEGLKFMVYLQKENIIDESGMPKERFSAEFPKEGPSILRIQQVVRGDSAAYFCASSPSAAANTGELFFGEGSRLTVL.

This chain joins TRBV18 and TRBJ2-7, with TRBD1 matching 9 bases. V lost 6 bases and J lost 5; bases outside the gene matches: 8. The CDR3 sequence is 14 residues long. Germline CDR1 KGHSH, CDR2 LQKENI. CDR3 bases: TGTGCCAGCTCTCACCGGGACAGGGACAACGAGCAGTACTTC. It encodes CASSHRDRDNEQYF.

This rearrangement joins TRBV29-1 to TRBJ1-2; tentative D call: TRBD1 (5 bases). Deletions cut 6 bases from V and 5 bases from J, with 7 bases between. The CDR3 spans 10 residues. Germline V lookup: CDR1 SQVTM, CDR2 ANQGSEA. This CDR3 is CSVDSYGYTF. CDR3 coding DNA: TGCAGCGTCGACAGTTATGGCTACACCTTC. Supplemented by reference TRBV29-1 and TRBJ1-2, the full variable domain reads SAVISQKPSRDICQRGTSLTIQCQVDSQVTMMFWYRQQPGQSLTLIATANQGSEATYESGFVIDKFPISRPNLTFSTLTVSNMSPEDSSIYLCSVDSYGYTFGSGTRLTVV.